This T cell receptor (beta chain) is drawn from a study of CD8 T cells in Susac syndrome. Reverse transcription of about 0.5 to 1 ug RNA was carried out with random hexamers. Amplification of TCR beta CDR3 used immunoSEQ multiplex PCR across 54 Vbeta and 13 Jbeta. One entry per CDR3 protein, called by TCRdb with MiXCR from the immunoSEQ multiplex PCR reads. The sample includes about 130,000 distinct CDR3 sequences, roughly 94% of them seen just once. This receptor was identified in a human donor with multiple sclerosis. Material: CD4+ T cells from PBMCs.

CDR3 sequence: CASSPPSGRVNEQYF. CDR3 nucleotide sequence: TGTGCCAGCTCACCCCCTAGCGGGAGAGTCAACGAGCAGTACTTC. V is TRBV18 and J is TRBJ2-7, with 10 bases identical to TRBD2. V shed 3 bases and J 5 bases; nucleotides not matched to a gene: 7. CDR1 and CDR2 from the germline V gene are KGHSH and LQKENI. CDR3 size: 15 residues. Together with reference TRBV18 and TRBJ2-7, the CDR3 gives the full variable domain: NAGVMQNPRHLVRRRGQEARLRCSPMKGHSHVYWYRQLPEEGLKFMVYLQKENIIDESGMPKERFSAEFPKEGPSILRIQQVVRGDSAAYFCASSPPSGRVNEQYFGPGTRLTVT.